This TCR beta chain emerged from a study of OX40 agonist ivuxolimab in advanced cancers. Looking at the study overall: Ivuxolimab was a fully human IgG2 agonistic monoclonal antibody targeting the costimulatory receptor OX40 (CD134). Intravenous ivuxolimab was administered to patients every 2 weeks at six dose levels: 0.01, 0.1, 0.3, 1.5, 3 and 10 mg/kg. Among the roughly 52 dose-escalation patients, around 20 had hepatocellular carcinoma, roughly 15 melanoma, 9 renal cell carcinoma and 9 head and neck cancer. A male proportion of roughly 80% and a mean age of approximately 58 years, ranging from roughly 23 to 90, were recorded for the dose-escalation cohort. Prior anti-PD-1, anti-PD-L1 or anti-CTLA-4 therapy was permitted, and 35% to 40% of dose-escalation patients had received checkpoint inhibitors. Partial responses were achieved by three dose-escalation patients, of whom one had hepatocellular carcinoma and two had cutaneous melanoma. Peripheral TCRbeta sequencing was intended to test whether TCR sequence diversity was altered and clonal T-cell expansion was caused by ivuxolimab. The monotherapy dose-escalation portion (N of about 52 patients) of the phase I ivuxolimab trial is reported in the paper.

The trial excluded patients who had a history of autoimmune disease or were on systemic immunosuppression. Peripheral blood for TCR sequencing was collected from all dose cohorts at baseline, on cycle 4 day 1, and on cycle 7 day 1. Samples were obtained from an open-label, multicenter, first-in-human phase I dose-escalation trial of ivuxolimab. Adults with locally advanced or metastatic melanoma, renal cell carcinoma, hepatocellular carcinoma or head and neck squamous cell carcinoma were enrolled in the trial. Before TCR sequencing, CD4+ T cells and CD8+ T cells were sorted from peripheral blood as separate populations. Genomic DNA was extracted from sorted cells for sequencing of the TCRbeta CDR3 region. The immunoSEQ Assay was used for sequencing of TCRbeta CDR3 regions. The clones in this table, taken by TCRdb from immuneACCESS, are in-frame only. Not every clone is retained; where verified, under half of the shortfall comes from an unresolved V gene, and the cause of the rest is unknown. The sample table holds tens of thousands of clones, of which just over 90% were seen once. Around 20% of the sample rests with the top ten.

The CDR3 starts with the cysteine, ends with the phenylalanine, and has 12 residues. The kept DNA is CDR3 alone, 36 bases in frame from the first base. CDR1 and CDR2 are drawn from the germline V gene (reference sequence): SEHNR, FQNEAQ. Trimming costs V 0 bases and J 6 bases, and their ends lie 5 bases apart. Turning to this clone: The antigen this receptor binds is unknown. Base qualities are not provided; no much larger clone lies one nucleotide away.

The paper's findings and limits, for the study overall: In the 0.1-3.0 mg/kg groups, partial responders were among the patients with the lowest normalized peripheral clonal expansion, particularly in CD8+ T cells. After ivuxolimab, expanded clones were on average more numerous among CD8+ T cells than among CD4+ T cells. Low levels of normalized T-cell clonal expansion were also seen in some patients who did not respond. At doses from 0.1 to 3.0 mg/kg, clonal expansion was seen in both CD4+ and CD8+ blood T cells between baseline and week 6. Antigen specificity was not determined for the clonally expanded peripheral T cells.

The receptor comes from an adult with an advanced solid tumor such as melanoma, head and neck, liver or kidney cancer. The V and J genes are TRBV7-9 and TRBJ1-1; a confident D gene designation cannot be given. The specimen comprised CD4+ or CD8+ T cells sorted from blood, sampled in a trial of the OX40 agonist ivuxolimab. The DNA sequence is given as TGTGCCAGCAGCTTAGCTGGACCTGAAGCTTTCTTT. The translation is CASSLAGPEAFF.